This TCR beta chain was recorded in a study of T cells in Graves' hyperthyroidism and ophthalmopathy. The germline V and J ends were trimmed by 5 bases and 2 bases, with 16 bases remaining between them. The CDR3 consists of 16 residues. The germline CDR1 and CDR2 sequences are SEHNR and FQNEAQ (reference sequence). This clonotype was recorded at least ten times. Amplification of TCR beta CDR3 regions used RNA as the template. A set of HTBI primers served as the primers for a first-round RT-PCR of the TCR CDR3. TCRdb called the multiplex PCR reads again in MiXCR, with one record for every CDR3 protein. Of about 380,000 distinct CDR3 sequences listed, 14% are singletons.

This sequence was found in a woman aged 55-70 years with Graves' hyperthyroidism. The rearrangement uses TRBV7-9 and TRBJ2-1, with D uncertain. The sequenced sample consisted of blood. CDR3 bases: TGTGCCAGCAGCGCCCTGACGCGACCTACCTACAATGAGCAGTTCTTC. It translates to CASSALTRPTYNEQFF.